This section outlines one TCR beta chain sequence together with its context. Its antigen remains unknown. CDR1 is SQVTM and CDR2 is ANQGSEA in the germline V gene. Trimming took off 2 bases at V and 0 bases at J, with 7 bases between the two ends. The CDR3 consists of 13 residues. Each TCR library used 450 to 600 ng of total RNA and a linear amplification protocol. One entry per CDR3 protein results from TCRdb running MiXCR on the reads. The sample consists of some 190,000 distinct CDR3 sequences, 65% to 75% of them appearing once. Sorting defined naive CD4+ as CD4+CD8-CD45RO-CD45RA+ and naive CD8+ as CD8+CD4-CD45RA+CD27bright. This specimen belongs to a study of healthy donors' naive CD4 and CD8 T cells. Study-wide points: Most V and J genes were reportedly biased between naive CD4+ and CD8+ cells. Positive CDR3 charge linked to CD4+ cells, negative to CD8+ cells.

The TCR sequence derives from a pool of human donors in good health; the sample pools cells from several healthy donors. The sample taken for sequencing was naive CD4+ and CD8+ T cells sorted from blood, pooled from several donors. The chain has TRBV29-1 and TRBJ1-1; D ambiguous. CDR3 amino acids: CSVEPLMNTEAFF. In DNA form, the CDR3 reads TGCAGCGTTGAACCGCTAATGAACACTGAAGCTTTCTTT.